The 13 T cell receptor beta chains given below trace back to one sample, sequenced in a study of T cell responses to AZD1222 COVID-19 vaccine. Sequencing was performed with immunoSEQ multiplex PCR; in TCRdb, only in-frame clones are kept and a portion is missing. This sample has about 74,000 clones, with roughly 90% found just once. Source: peripheral blood, taken 28 days after the second AZD1222 dose. Receptors originate from an adult who received the AZD1222 COVID-19 vaccine.

The chain is built from TRBV11-2 and TRBJ2-5; D gene ambiguous. The CDR3 is 11 amino acids. Germline values: CDR1 SGHAT, CDR2 FQNNGV. V shed 1 base and J shed 7 bases, with 4 bases lying between them. CDR3 sequence: CASSLVGTQYF. The DNA of the CDR3 is TGTGCCAGCAGCTTAGTCGGGACCCAGTACTTC.

The CDR3: CASSPRESTEAFF. CDR3 coding DNA: TGTGCCAGCAGCCCTCGCGAGAGCACTGAAGCTTTCTTT. The chain carries TRBV7-2 and TRBJ1-1; D gene ambiguous. The V gene's germline CDR1 is SGHTA and CDR2 FQGNSA. V was cut by 5 bases and J by 4 bases, with 11 bases left in between. This CDR3 is built from 13 residues.

This chain uses TRBV27 with TRBJ2-7; the D is unclear. The CDR3 spans 14 residues. CDR1 is MNHEY, CDR2 SMNVEV, per germline (reference sequence). V lost 3 bases and J 2 bases, leaving 11 bases between the germline ends. The chain's CDR3 is CASSLGSSTYEQYF. The DNA for the CDR3 is TGTGCCAGCAGTTTGGGCAGCAGCACCTACGAGCAGTACTTC.

The J gene is TRBJ2-1, the V gene TRBV7-2; either TRBD1 or TRBD2 may fit D (5 bases each). V gave up 5 bases and J gave up 4 bases, with 18 bases separating them. The V gene's germline CDR1 is SGHTA and CDR2 FQGNSA. The CDR3 loop spans 16 amino acids. In nucleotides, the CDR3 is TGTGCCAGCAGCGTCCAACTGGGACGGAATTACAATGAGCAGTTCTTC. This sequence encodes CASSVQLGRNYNEQFF.

The J gene is TRBJ1-4, the V gene TRBV28, with TRBD1 matching 10 bases. Germline values: CDR1 MDHEN, CDR2 SYDVKM. CDR3 length: 16 amino acids. The V gene end was trimmed by 5 bases and the J gene end by 0 bases; junction bases not matched to a gene: 3. The CDR3 DNA reads as TGTGCCAGCAGTGACAGGGGGCTTGCAACTAATGAAAAACTGTTTTTT. It specifies CASSDRGLATNEKLFF.

The chain's CDR3 is CASSPPTGSYEQYF. CDR3 in DNA: TGTGCCAGCAGTCCCCCGACGGGGTCCTACGAGCAGTACTTC. The chain is built from TRBV3-1 (or the pseudogene TRBV3-2) and TRBJ2-7, with D tentatively TRBD2 (5 bases). The CDR3 sequence is 14 residues long. Germline assignment: CDR1 LGHDT and CDR2 YNNKEL (reference sequence). The ends were cut back, 6 bases at V and 1 base at J, with 13 bases in the middle.

J is TRBJ2-7 and V is TRBV5-1; 9 nucleotides line up with TRBD1. The germline CDR1 and CDR2 sequences are SGHRS and YFSETQ. Losses at the gene ends were 4 bases for V and 6 bases for J; bases not matched to a gene: 5. The CDR3 extends over 13 amino acids. The CDR3 sequence: CASSGGQGLEQYF. CDR3 in DNA: TGCGCCAGCAGCGGCGGACAGGGGCTCGAGCAGTACTTC.

This clone appeared a single time. The chain joins TRBV6-5 to TRBJ2-4, with D maybe TRBD1 (6 bases). CDR1 is MNHEY, CDR2 SVGAGI, per germline. This CDR3 is built from 14 residues. The V and J ends lost 10 bases and 1 base respectively, with 14 bases between them. The CDR3 DNA reads as TGTGCCACCCAGGGGTCGGGGGCCAAAAACATTCAGTACTTC. It yields the protein CATQGSGAKNIQYF.

The chain couples TRBV7-8 to TRBJ2-1; 8 bases fit TRBD2. The trim removed 3 bases at V and 3 bases at J, leaving 4 bases unmatched. CDR1 SGHVS and CDR2 FQNEAQ come from the germline V gene. The CDR3 contains 15 residues. The CDR3 DNA follows: TGTGCCAGCAGCTTGGGACTAGGAGACTACAATGAGCAGTTCTTC. This encodes CASSLGLGDYNEQFF.

The chain combines TRBV2 with TRBJ2-2, with 7 nucleotides matching TRBD1. Trimming took 2 bases from V and 4 from J; bases not matched to a gene: 4. This CDR3 is built from 15 residues. Germline V gives CDR1 SNHLY, CDR2 FYNNEI. For the CDR3, the DNA is TGTGCCAGCAGTGAAACAGGGGTTGGCACCGGGGAGCTGTTTTTT. Protein product: CASSETGVGTGELFF.

The chain combines TRBV30 with TRBJ2-3, with a possible D match to TRBD2 (6 bases). The V end lost 3 bases, the J end lost 3 bases, and 16 bases lay between the germline ends. This CDR3 has 15 residues. The V gene's germline CDR1 is GTSNPN and CDR2 SVGIG (reference sequence). DNA for the CDR3: TGTGCCTGGAGCCAAACCGGGGGTGCGACAGATACGCAGTATTTT. This translates into CAWSQTGGATDTQYF.

This CDR3 is CATGGGGTGPNTEAFF. The CDR3 nucleotides are TGTGCCACCGGGGGGGGTGGGACAGGGCCGAACACTGAAGCTTTCTTT. The chain employs TRBV24-1 and TRBJ1-1; 9 positions match TRBD1. Looked up from germline, CDR1 is KGHDR and CDR2 is SFDVKD. The length of the CDR3 is 16 residues. V dropped 9 bases and J dropped 1; count of bases not matched to a gene: 11.

This clone occurred once. J is TRBJ1-5 and V is TRBV10-3; maybe TRBD1 (6 bases). The CDR3 runs 15 residues. V lost 3 bases and J lost 2, with 11 bases in between. From germline, CDR1 is ENHRY and CDR2 SYGVKD. The CDR3 loop is CAISDQGMGNQPQHF. For the CDR3, the DNA is TGTGCCATCAGTGACCAGGGGATGGGCAATCAGCCCCAGCATTTT.